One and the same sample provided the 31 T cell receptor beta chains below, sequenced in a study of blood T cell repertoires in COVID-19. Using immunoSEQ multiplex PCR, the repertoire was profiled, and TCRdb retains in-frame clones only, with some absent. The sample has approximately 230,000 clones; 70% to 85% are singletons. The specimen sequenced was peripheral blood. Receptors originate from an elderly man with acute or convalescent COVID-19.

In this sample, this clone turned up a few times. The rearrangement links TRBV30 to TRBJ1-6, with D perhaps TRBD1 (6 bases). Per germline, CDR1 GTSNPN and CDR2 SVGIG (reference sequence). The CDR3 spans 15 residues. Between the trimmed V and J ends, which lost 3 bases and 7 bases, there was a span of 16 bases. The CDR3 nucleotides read TGTGCCTGGAGCCGCCTCACAGGGATGAATTCACCCCTCCACTTT. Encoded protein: CAWSRLTGMNSPLHF.

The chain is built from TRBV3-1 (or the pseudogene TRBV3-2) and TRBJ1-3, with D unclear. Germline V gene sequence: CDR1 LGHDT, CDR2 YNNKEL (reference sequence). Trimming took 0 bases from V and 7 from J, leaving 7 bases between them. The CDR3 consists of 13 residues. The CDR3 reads CASSQDRVNTIYF. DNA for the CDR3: TGTGCCAGCAGCCAAGACCGCGTTAACACCATATATTTT.

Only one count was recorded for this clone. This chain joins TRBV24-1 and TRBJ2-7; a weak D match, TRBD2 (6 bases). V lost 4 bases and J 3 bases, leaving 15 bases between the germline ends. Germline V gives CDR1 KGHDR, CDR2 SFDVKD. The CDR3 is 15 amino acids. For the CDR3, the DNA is TGTGCCACCAGTGACCCTGGACGGGGGAACTACGAGCAGTACTTC. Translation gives CATSDPGRGNYEQYF.

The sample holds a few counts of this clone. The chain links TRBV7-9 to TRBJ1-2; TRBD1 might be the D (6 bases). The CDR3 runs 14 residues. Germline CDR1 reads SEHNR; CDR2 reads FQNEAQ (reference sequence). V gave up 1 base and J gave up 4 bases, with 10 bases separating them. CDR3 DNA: TGTGCCAGCAGCTTAGGACAGGAGAGCTATGGCTACACCTTC. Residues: CASSLGQESYGYTF.

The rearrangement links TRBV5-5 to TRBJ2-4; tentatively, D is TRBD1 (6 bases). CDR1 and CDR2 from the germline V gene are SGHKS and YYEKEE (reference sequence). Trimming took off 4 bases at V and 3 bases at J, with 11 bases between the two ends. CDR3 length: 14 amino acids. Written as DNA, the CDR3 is TGTGCCAGCAGCGTGCTAGGGGGCAAAAACATTCAGTACTTC. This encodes CASSVLGGKNIQYF.

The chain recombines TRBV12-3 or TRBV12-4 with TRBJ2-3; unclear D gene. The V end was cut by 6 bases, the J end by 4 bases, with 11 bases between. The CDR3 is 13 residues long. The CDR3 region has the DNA TGTGCCAGCAGCAGAACACGGGCAGATACGCAGTATTTT. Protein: CASSRTRADTQYF.

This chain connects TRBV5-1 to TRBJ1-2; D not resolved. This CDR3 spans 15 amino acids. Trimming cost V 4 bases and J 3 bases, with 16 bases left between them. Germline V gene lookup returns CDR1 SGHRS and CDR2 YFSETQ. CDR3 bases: TGCGCCAGCAGCACGGGCCGCGGGGTAGACTATGGCTACACCTTC. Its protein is CASSTGRGVDYGYTF.

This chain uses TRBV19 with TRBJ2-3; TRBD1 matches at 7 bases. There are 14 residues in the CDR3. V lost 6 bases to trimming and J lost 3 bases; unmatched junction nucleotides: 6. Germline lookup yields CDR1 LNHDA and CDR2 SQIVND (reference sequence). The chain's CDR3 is CASRNRQGTDTQYF. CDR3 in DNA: TGTGCCAGTAGGAACCGACAGGGTACAGATACGCAGTATTTT.

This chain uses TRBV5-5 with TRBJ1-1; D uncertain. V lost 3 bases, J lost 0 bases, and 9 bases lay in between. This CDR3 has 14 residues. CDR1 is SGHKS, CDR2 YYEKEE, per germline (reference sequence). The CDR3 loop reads CASSSAAVNTEAFF. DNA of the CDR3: TGTGCCAGCAGCTCGGCGGCCGTGAACACTGAAGCTTTCTTT.

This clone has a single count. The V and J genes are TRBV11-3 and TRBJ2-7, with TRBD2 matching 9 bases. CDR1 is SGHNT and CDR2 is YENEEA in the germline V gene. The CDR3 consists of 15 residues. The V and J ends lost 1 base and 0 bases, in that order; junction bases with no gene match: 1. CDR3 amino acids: CASSLGSGSSYEQYF. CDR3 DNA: TGTGCCAGCAGCTTAGGTAGCGGGAGCTCCTACGAGCAGTACTTC.

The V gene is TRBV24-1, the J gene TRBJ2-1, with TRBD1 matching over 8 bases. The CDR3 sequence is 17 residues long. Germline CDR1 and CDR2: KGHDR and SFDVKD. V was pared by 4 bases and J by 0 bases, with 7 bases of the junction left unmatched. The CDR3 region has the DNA TGTGCCACCAGTGACCTGGGACAGGCAAGCTCCTACAATGAGCAGTTCTTC. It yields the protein CATSDLGQASSYNEQFF.

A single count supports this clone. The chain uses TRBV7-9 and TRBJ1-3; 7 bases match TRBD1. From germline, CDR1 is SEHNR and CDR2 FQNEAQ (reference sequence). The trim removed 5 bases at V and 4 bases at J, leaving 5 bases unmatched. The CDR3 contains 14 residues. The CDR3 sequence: CASSVRGLGNTIYF. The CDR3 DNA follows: TGTGCCAGCAGCGTGAGGGGGCTAGGAAACACCATATATTTT.

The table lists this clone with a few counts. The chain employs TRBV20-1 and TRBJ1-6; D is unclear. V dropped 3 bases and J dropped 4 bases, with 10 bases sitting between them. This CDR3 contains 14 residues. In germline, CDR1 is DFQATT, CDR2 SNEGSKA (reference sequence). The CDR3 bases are TGCAGTGCTAGTGGCGGGATGTATAATTCACCCCTCCACTTT. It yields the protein CSASGGMYNSPLHF.

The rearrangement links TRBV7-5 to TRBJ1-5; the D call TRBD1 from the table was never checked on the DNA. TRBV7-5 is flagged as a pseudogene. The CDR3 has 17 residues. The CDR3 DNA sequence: TGTGCCAGAAACCTAGGGACAGGTACCCTCCTCTGGAAACCCCAGCATTTT. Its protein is CARNLGTGTLLWKPQHF.

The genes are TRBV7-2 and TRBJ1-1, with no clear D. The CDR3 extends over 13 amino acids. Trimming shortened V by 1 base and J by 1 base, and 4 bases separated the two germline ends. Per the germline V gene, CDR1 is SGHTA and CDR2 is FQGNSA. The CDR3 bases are TGTGCCAGCAGCTTAGTTCGGAACACTGAAGCTTTCTTT. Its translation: CASSLVRNTEAFF.

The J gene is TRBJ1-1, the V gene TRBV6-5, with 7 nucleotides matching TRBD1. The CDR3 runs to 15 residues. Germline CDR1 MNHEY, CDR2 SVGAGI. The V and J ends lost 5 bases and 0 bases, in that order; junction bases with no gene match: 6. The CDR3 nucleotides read TGTGCCAGCAGTCGACTGGGACAGATGAACACTGAAGCTTTCTTT. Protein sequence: CASSRLGQMNTEAFF.

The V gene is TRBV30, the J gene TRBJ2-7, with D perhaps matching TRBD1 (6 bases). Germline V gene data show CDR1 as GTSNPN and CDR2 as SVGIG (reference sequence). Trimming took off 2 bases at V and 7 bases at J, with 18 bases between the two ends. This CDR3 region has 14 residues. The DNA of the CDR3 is TGTGCCTGGAGTCTCGGCGGGTCGAGGGGGGAGCAGTACTTC. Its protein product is CAWSLGGSRGEQYF.

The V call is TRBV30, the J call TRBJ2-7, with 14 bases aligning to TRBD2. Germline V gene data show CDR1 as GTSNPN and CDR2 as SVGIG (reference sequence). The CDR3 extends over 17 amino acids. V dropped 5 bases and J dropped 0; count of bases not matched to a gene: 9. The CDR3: CAWGLAGGLRSSYEQYF. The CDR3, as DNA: TGTGCCTGGGGACTAGCGGGAGGCCTCAGGAGCTCCTACGAGCAGTACTTC.

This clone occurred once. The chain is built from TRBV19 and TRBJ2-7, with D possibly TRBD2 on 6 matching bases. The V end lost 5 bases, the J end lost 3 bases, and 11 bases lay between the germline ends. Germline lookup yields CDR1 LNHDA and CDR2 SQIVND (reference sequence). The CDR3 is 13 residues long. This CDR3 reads CASSFGGSYEQYF. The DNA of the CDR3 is TGTGCCAGTAGTTTCGGGGGTAGCTACGAGCAGTACTTC.

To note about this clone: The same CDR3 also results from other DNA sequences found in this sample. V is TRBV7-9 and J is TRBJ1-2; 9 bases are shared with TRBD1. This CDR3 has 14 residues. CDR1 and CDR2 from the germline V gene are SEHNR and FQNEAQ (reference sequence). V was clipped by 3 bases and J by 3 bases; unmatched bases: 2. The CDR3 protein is CASSLGQGDYGYTF. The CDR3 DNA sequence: TGTGCCAGCAGCTTGGGACAGGGAGACTATGGCTACACCTTC. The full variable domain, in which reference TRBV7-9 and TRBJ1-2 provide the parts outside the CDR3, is DTGVSQNPRHKITKRGQNVTFRCDPISEHNRLYWYRQTLGQGPEFLTYFQNEAQLEKSRLLSDRFSAERPKGSFSTLEIQRTEQGDSAMYLCASSLGQGDYGYTFGSGTRLTVV.

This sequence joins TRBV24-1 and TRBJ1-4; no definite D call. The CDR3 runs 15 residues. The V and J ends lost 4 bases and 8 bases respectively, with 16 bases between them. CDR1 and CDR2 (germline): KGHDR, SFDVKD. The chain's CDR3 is CATSERTSRGEKLFF. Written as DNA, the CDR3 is TGTGCCACCAGTGAGCGGACCTCTAGAGGGGAAAAACTGTTTTTT.

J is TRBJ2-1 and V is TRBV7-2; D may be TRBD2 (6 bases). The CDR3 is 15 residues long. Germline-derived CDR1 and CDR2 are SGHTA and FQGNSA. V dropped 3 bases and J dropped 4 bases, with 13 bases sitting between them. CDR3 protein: CASSFSGSRYNEQFF. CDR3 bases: TGTGCCAGCAGCTTCTCCGGGAGTAGGTACAATGAGCAGTTCTTC.

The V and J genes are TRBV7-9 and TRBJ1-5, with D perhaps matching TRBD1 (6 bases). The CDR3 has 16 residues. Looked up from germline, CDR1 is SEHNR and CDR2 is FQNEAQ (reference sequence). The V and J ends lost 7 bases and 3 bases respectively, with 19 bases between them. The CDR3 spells CASTHPVDRNNQPQHF. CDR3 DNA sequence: TGTGCCAGCACCCACCCGGTGGACAGAAACAATCAGCCCCAGCATTTT.

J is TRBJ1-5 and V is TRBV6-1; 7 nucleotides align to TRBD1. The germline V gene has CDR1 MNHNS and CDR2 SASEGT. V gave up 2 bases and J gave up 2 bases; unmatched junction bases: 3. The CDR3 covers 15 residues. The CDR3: CASSEYRGGNQPQHF. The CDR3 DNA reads TGTGCCAGCAGTGAATACAGGGGTGGCAATCAGCCCCAGCATTTT.

CDR3 amino acids: CASTSGATEAFF. CDR3 bases: TGTGCCAGCACCTCAGGGGCTACTGAAGCTTTCTTT. The chain combines TRBV28 with TRBJ1-1, with a weak D call TRBD1 (6 bases). This CDR3 spans 12 amino acids. CDR1 is MDHEN and CDR2 is SYDVKM in the germline V gene. The V end lost 7 bases, the J end lost 5 bases, and 11 bases lay between the germline ends.

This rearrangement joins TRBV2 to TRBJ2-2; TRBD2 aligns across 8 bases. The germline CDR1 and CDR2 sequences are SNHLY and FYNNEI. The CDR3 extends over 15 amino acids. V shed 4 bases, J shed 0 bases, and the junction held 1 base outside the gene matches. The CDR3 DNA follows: TGTGCCAGCAGTGGGGGACTAGCGAACACCGGGGAGCTGTTTTTT. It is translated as CASSGGLANTGELFF.

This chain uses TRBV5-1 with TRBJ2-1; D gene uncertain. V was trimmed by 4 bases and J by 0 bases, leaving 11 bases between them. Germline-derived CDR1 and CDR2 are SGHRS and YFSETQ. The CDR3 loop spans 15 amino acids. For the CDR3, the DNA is TGCGCCAGCAGCCCCAGTAGCAACTCCTACAATGAGCAGTTCTTC. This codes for CASSPSSNSYNEQFF.

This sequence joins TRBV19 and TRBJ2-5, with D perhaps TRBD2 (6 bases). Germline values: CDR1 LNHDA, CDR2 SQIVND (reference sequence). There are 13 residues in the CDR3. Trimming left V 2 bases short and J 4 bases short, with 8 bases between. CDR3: CASSIRRGETQYF. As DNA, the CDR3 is TGTGCCAGTAGTATACGGCGGGGAGAGACCCAGTACTTC.

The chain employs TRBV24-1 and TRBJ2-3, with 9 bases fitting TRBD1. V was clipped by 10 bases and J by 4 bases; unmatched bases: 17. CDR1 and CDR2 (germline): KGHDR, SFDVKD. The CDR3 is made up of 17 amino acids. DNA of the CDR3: TGTGCCACTGCCTGGACAGGGGCCGCTTCACGAGCAGATACGCAGTATTTT. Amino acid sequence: CATAWTGAASRADTQYF.

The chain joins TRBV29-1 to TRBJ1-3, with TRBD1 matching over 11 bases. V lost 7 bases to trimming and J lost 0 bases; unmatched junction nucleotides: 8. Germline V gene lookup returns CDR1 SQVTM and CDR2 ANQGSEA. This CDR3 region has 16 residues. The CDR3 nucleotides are TGCAGCGCTTCGGGGACAGGGGGGATCTCTGGAAACACCATATATTTT. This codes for CSASGTGGISGNTIYF.

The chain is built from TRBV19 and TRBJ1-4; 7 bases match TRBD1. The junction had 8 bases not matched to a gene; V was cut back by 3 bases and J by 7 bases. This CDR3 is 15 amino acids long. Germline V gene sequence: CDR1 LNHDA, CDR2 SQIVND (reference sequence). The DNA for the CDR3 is TGTGCCAGTAGTATCGGACAGGCCGGGGTTGAAAAACTGTTTTTT. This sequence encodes CASSIGQAGVEKLFF.